A selection of T cell receptor beta chains follows, all from one sample in a study of CD8 T cells in Susac syndrome. MiXCR, run by TCRdb on the immunoSEQ multiplex PCR reads, gives a single entry per CDR3 protein. The table shows about 130,000 distinct CDR3 sequences, with roughly 94% occurring only once. Material: CD8+ T cells from PBMCs. The receptors originated from a human donor with Susac syndrome. Each CDR3 is given with its conserved first and last residue. Each record gives: J gene, V gene, D gene, clone size, CDR3 DNA, CDR3 protein. D genes are given only for firm matches. Clone size is shown for a subset of rows, as once, few, many or a class of expanded clone.

TRBJ2-1 TRBV29-1 TRBD2 NA TGCAGCGTTGAAGACGGGGAGGGATACAATGAGCAGTTCTTC CSVEDGEGYNEQFF
TRBJ1-1 TRBV18 TRBD1 NA TGTGCCGGCACCCGGACAGGGGGCGTAACTGAAGCTTTCTTT CAGTRTGGVTEAFF
TRBJ2-7 TRBV7-8 TRBD1 NA TGTGCCAGCAGCTTAGCCGAGACAGGGTTGGAAACCTACGAGCAGTACTTC CASSLAETGLETYEQYF
TRBJ2-7 TRBV13 TRBD2 NA TGTGCCAGCAGCCCAACGGCTAGCGGGGGATCCTACGAGCAGTACTTC CASSPTASGGSYEQYF
TRBJ2-1 TRBV3-1 NA NA TGTGCCAGCAGCCAGGGTCGGCTCTCCTACAATGAGCAGTTCTTC CASSQGRLSYNEQFF
TRBJ1-2 TRBV29-1 NA NA TGCAGCGTCGTAGGGTCGAATGGGGGCTACACCTTC CSVVGSNGGYTF
TRBJ2-7 TRBV2 NA NA TGTGCCAGCAGTGACGGGTCAAGCTACGAGCAGTACTTC CASSDGSSYEQYF
TRBJ1-1 TRBV6-5 NA NA TGTGCCAGCAGTTACCGGGCGGTTAACACTGAAGCTTTCTTT CASSYRAVNTEAFF
TRBJ2-3 TRBV29-1 NA NA TGCAGCGTTGAGGCGGCTAGCACAGATACGCAGTATTTT CSVEAASTDTQYF
TRBJ1-5 TRBV7-9 TRBD1 NA TGTGCCAGCAGCTTCGACAGGGGCGATCAGCCCCAGCATTTT CASSFDRGDQPQHF
TRBJ2-5 TRBV27 TRBD2 NA TGTGCCAGCGGTAGGCTAGCGGGAGGTCAAGAGACCCAGTACTTC CASGRLAGGQETQYF
TRBJ2-7 TRBV5-1 NA NA TGCGCCAGCAGCGGAAGTCCCGAGATCGAGCAGTACTTC CASSGSPEIEQYF
TRBJ2-2 TRBV15 NA NA TGTGCCACCAGCAGTGAGCGGGCGGTAGCCGGGGAGCTGTTTTTT CATSSERAVAGELFF
TRBJ2-1 TRBV4-2 TRBD2 NA TGTGCCAGCAGGCCCCGGACTAGTAAGAATGAGCAGTTCTTC CASRPRTSKNEQFF
TRBJ2-1 TRBV4-1 NA NA TGCGCCAGCAGCCAGGGTTGGAGGTATGAGCAGTTCTTC CASSQGWRYEQFF
TRBJ2-1 TRBV29-1 TRBD2 NA TGCAGCGTCGACCCTGGACTAGCGGCCTACAATGAGCAGTTCTTC CSVDPGLAAYNEQFF
TRBJ1-4 TRBV12-3/TRBV12-4 NA NA TGTGCCAGCAGCCCCCAAGGGACAACTAATGAAAAACTGTTTTTT CASSPQGTTNEKLFF
TRBJ2-6 TRBV11-2 NA NA TGTGCCAGCAGCTCAAGCCTGGACAGAATGCCAGCCTCTGGGGCCAACGTCCTGACTTTC CASSSSLDRMPASGANVLTF
TRBJ1-3 TRBV29-1 NA once TGCAGCGTTGTAGAGGTTGCCGGAAACACCATATATTTT CSVVEVAGNTIYF
TRBJ1-1 TRBV27 NA NA TGTGCCAGCAGTTTGTATATGAACACTGAAGCTTTCTTT CASSLYMNTEAFF
TRBJ1-1 TRBV3-1 NA once TGTGCCAGCAGCCCCTGGGGGGTTACGGTGGTGGAAGCTTTCTTT CASSPWGVTVVEAFF
TRBJ2-1 TRBV30 NA NA TGTGCCTGGGAGACCGCCAATGAGCAGTTCTTC CAWETANEQFF
TRBJ2-7 TRBV6-4 TRBD2 NA TGTGCCAGCAGTGCCTTCGGGGGGGACCACGAGCAGTACTTC CASSAFGGDHEQYF
TRBJ2-3 TRBV18 NA NA TGTGCCAGCTCACCACTCTTCCTAGACCAACCTGCCACAGATACGCAGTATTTT CASSPLFLDQPATDTQYF
TRBJ1-1 TRBV3-1 NA NA TGTGCCAGCAGCAAAAAACAGGGAATGAACACTGAAGCTTTCTTT CASSKKQGMNTEAFF
TRBJ2-1 TRBV20-1 TRBD2 NA TGCAGTGCTAGTCGGCTAGCGGGGGGGAACAATGAGCAGTTCTTC CSASRLAGGNNEQFF
TRBJ2-7 TRBV4-1 NA NA TGCGCCAGCAGCCAAACCTCGACAGGGAGGGACTACGAGCAGTACTTC CASSQTSTGRDYEQYF
TRBJ2-7 TRBV14 TRBD2 once TGTGCCAGCAGCCAAGACCACTCCCCGTTTAGCGGGATAGGATACGAGCAGTACTTC CASSQDHSPFSGIGYEQYF
TRBJ2-1 TRBV24-1 TRBD1 NA TGTGCCACCAGTGACCCGGGACAGGGGCAGTTCTTC CATSDPGQGQFF
TRBJ2-3 TRBV5-4 NA NA TGTGCCAGCAGCTTGGAGTTTACAGATACGCAGTATTTT CASSLEFTDTQYF
TRBJ2-7 TRBV25-1 NA NA TGTGCCAGCAGTGGGATCTACGAGCAGTACTTC CASSGIYEQYF
TRBJ1-5 TRBV20-1 TRBD1 NA TGCAGTGCTAGTGGGGGACAGGGATCTGCGGGCAATCAGCCCCAGCATTTT CSASGGQGSAGNQPQHF
TRBJ2-3 TRBV30 NA NA TGTGCCTGGAGTGAAATCACAGATACGCAGTATTTT CAWSEITDTQYF
TRBJ2-1 TRBV20-1 TRBD2 NA TGCAGTGCTAGAGCCCTAGCGGGAAAGAATGAGCAGTTCTTC CSARALAGKNEQFF
TRBJ1-2 TRBV5-4 TRBD1 NA TGTGCCAGCAGCCTCTACGACAGGGCCGAGGGCTACACCTTC CASSLYDRAEGYTF
TRBJ2-1 TRBV20-1 NA NA TGCAGTGCTATGGGTTTACTACACCATGAGCAGTTCTTC CSAMGLLHHEQFF
TRBJ1-5 TRBV7-9 NA NA TGTGCCAGCAGCTTAGACAGGGCACCCCGGTGGCCCCAGCATTTT CASSLDRAPRWPQHF
TRBJ2-3 TRBV12-3/TRBV12-4 TRBD2 NA TGTGCCAGCAGACCCCATAGCGGGAGGGAAAACACAGATACGCAGTATTTT CASRPHSGRENTDTQYF
TRBJ1-2 TRBV2 TRBD1 NA TGTGCCAGCAGGGTACAGGGGGCGCTTGGCTACACCTTC CASRVQGALGYTF
TRBJ2-7 TRBV2 TRBD1 NA TGTGCCAGCAGTGATGGGGGACAGGGGGACGAGCAGTACTTC CASSDGGQGDEQYF
TRBJ2-7 TRBV6-5 NA NA TGTGCCAGCAGTTACCACCCAGACTACGAGCAGTACTTC CASSYHPDYEQYF
TRBJ1-5 TRBV2 NA NA TGTGCCAGTACGGGGGGTTTGGGCAATCAGCCCCAGCATTTT CASTGGLGNQPQHF
TRBJ1-4 TRBV2 NA NA TGTGCCAGCAGTGGTGGTAAAGCAACTAATGAAAAACTGTTTTTT CASSGGKATNEKLFF
TRBJ2-6 TRBV7-3 NA NA TGTGCCAGCACCCCCTTTAGGGGTACAATTTCTGGGGCCAACGTCCTGACTTTC CASTPFRGTISGANVLTF
TRBJ1-1 TRBV12-3/TRBV12-4 NA NA TGTGCCAGCAGTTCTCCGACAGTGAACACTGAAGCTTTCTTT CASSSPTVNTEAFF
TRBJ2-7 TRBV7-6 TRBD1 NA TGTGCCAGCAGCCGGACAGGGTACGAGCAGTACTTC CASSRTGYEQYF
TRBJ2-1 TRBV4-1 NA NA TGCGCCAGCAGCCCCACTAAGGGGTCGAAGCATGACGTCCATGAGCAGTTCTTC CASSPTKGSKHDVHEQFF
TRBJ2-7 TRBV11-2 NA NA TGTGCCAGCAGCTTGGAAACGGGACCCGGGCGCGAGCAGTACTTC CASSLETGPGREQYF
TRBJ2-1 TRBV7-9 NA once TGTGCCAGCAGCTCCGGACTGAATTACAATGAGCAGTTCTTC CASSSGLNYNEQFF